This is a list of T cell receptor beta chains from one sample in a study of control samples from healthy donors and cancer patients. Data came from immunoSEQ multiplex PCR; TCRdb stores just in-frame clones and leaves some out. The sample contains some 130,000 clones, more than 80% of which appear only once. Specimen: blood. Receptors were obtained from a man in his forties or fifties in good health. CDR3s include the opening cysteine and the closing phenylalanine or tryptophan. The D gene is left open where the match is weak. The size entry is marked missing in some rows and otherwise reads once, few, many or a size class.

cdr3_length	j_call	d_call	v_call	clone_size	cdr3_aa	cdr3_nt
15	TRBJ2-3	-	TRBV4-1	-	CASSQVPENTDTQYF	TGCGCCAGCAGCCAAGTTCCGGAAAACACAGATACGCAGTATTTT
15	TRBJ2-7	-	TRBV28	-	CASSSQGEYEKEQYF	TGTGCCAGCAGTTCACAGGGCGAGTACGAAAAGGAGCAGTACTTC
17	TRBJ1-1	-	TRBV7-9	-	CASSFLSGKRMSTEAFF	TGTGCCAGCAGCTTTCTCTCAGGGAAAAGGATGAGCACTGAAGCTTTCTTT
14	TRBJ1-2	TRBD1	TRBV9	-	CASRPGQGSAGYTF	TGTGCCAGCAGGCCGGGACAGGGGTCGGCTGGCTACACCTTC
13	TRBJ1-1	-	TRBV28	-	CASSLVRGVLAFF	TGTGCCAGCAGTTTAGTCAGAGGGGTTCTGGCTTTCTTT
17	TRBJ2-3	TRBD1	TRBV24-1	-	CATSDLSAGGTTDTQYF	TGTGCCACCAGTGATTTGTCAGCAGGGGGTACAACAGATACGCAGTATTTT
15	TRBJ1-6	-	TRBV5-5	-	CASSLSDGLYSPLHF	TGTGCCAGCAGCCTATCGGACGGTCTATACTCACCCCTCCACTTT
16	TRBJ2-7	TRBD1	TRBV7-3	once	CASSPQGAAVSYEQYF	TGTGCCAGCAGCCCCCAGGGGGCGGCAGTCTCCTACGAGCAGTACTTC
15	TRBJ1-5	-	TRBV2	-	CASRRTREVGQPQHF	TGTGCCAGCAGACGAACCAGGGAGGTCGGACAGCCCCAGCATTTT
15	TRBJ2-1	TRBD2	TRBV3-1/TRBV3-2	few	CASSQSLAVNNEQFF	TGTGCCAGCAGCCAATCGCTAGCGGTTAACAATGAGCAGTTCTTC
15	TRBJ2-3	-	TRBV11-2	-	CASSLLISSTDTQYF	TGTGCCAGCAGCTTACTTATCTCTAGCACAGATACGCAGTATTTT
16	TRBJ1-6	-	TRBV30	-	CAWRGAGNSYNSPLHF	TGTGCCTGGAGGGGAGCAGGGAACAGCTATAATTCACCCCTCCACTTT
15	TRBJ1-1	-	TRBV5-1	-	CASSYQAFWGTEAFF	TGCGCCAGCAGCTACCAAGCATTTTGGGGTACTGAAGCTTTCTTT
16	TRBJ2-1	TRBD2	TRBV5-1	once	CASKLTSGGSHNEQFF	TGCGCCAGCAAGCTGACTAGCGGGGGGTCCCACAATGAGCAGTTCTTC
17	TRBJ2-6	TRBD1	TRBV10-3	-	CAISGGTGTGGANVLTF	TGTGCCATCAGTGGGGGGACAGGGACGGGTGGGGCCAACGTCCTGACTTTC
17	TRBJ1-3	-	TRBV7-9	-	CASSLLGLVSSGNTIYF	TGTGCCAGCAGCTTACTTGGTCTCGTGAGCTCTGGAAACACCATATATTTT
11	TRBJ1-4	-	TRBV24-1	-	CATGKGEKLFF	TGTGCCACAGGGAAGGGAGAAAAACTGTTTTTT
14	TRBJ2-2	-	TRBV10-3	-	CAITAAPGTGELFF	TGTGCCATCACTGCGGCCCCGGGCACCGGGGAGCTGTTTTTT
14	TRBJ2-7	-	TRBV4-2	-	CASSQESLYYEQYF	TGTGCCAGCAGCCAAGAATCACTCTACTACGAGCAGTACTTC
14	TRBJ2-2	-	TRBV7-9	few	CASSRALSTGELFF	TGTGCCAGCAGCCGGGCTCTTAGCACCGGGGAGCTGTTTTTT
13	TRBJ1-1	-	TRBV6-5	-	CASSYGGRAEAFF	TGTGCCAGCAGTTACGGGGGACGCGCTGAAGCTTTCTTT
15	TRBJ2-1	TRBD2	TRBV5-1	-	CASSLQRGGMREQFF	TGCGCCAGCAGCTTACAGCGGGGGGGCATGCGTGAGCAGTTCTTC
16	TRBJ2-3	-	TRBV9	once	CASSVGAGAYTDTQYF	TGTGCCAGCAGCGTAGGGGCGGGGGCTTACACAGATACGCAGTATTTT
15	TRBJ2-7	TRBD2	TRBV6-6	-	CASSYSETSRGEQYF	TGTGCCAGCAGTTACTCTGAGACTAGCAGAGGCGAGCAGTACTTC
13	TRBJ2-5	-	TRBV3-1/TRBV3-2	-	CASSQGRGETQYF	TGTGCCAGCAGCCAAGGGAGAGGAGAGACCCAGTACTTC
18	TRBJ2-4	TRBD1	TRBV19	-	CASSITGGTAIAKNIQYF	TGTGCCAGTAGTATCACAGGGGGTACGGCAATAGCCAAAAACATTCAGTACTTC
15	TRBJ1-2	-	TRBV5-1	-	CASRIVSRGNYGYTF	TGCGCCAGCAGGATTGTGTCACGGGGTAACTATGGCTACACCTTC
18	TRBJ2-1	TRBD2	TRBV5-1	-	CASSLGASGNIPYNEQFF	TGCGCCAGCAGCTTGGGGGCTAGCGGTAATATACCCTACAATGAGCAGTTCTTC
14	TRBJ2-7	-	TRBV2	few	CASLRHPSSYEQYF	TGTGCCAGCTTAAGACACCCGAGCTCCTACGAGCAGTACTTC
15	TRBJ1-3	-	TRBV9	-	CASSVGQVERNTIYF	TGTGCCAGCAGCGTAGGACAGGTCGAAAGAAACACCATATATTTT
13	TRBJ1-4	-	TRBV12-3/TRBV12-4	few	CASSLRGGRGLFF	TGTGCCAGCAGTTTAAGGGGGGGTCGGGGACTGTTTTTT
16	TRBJ2-1	TRBD2	TRBV2	-	CASSPTSGGAFFEQFF	TGTGCCAGCAGTCCAACTAGCGGGGGGGCTTTTTTTGAGCAGTTCTTC
16	TRBJ2-4	-	TRBV5-6	once	CANNRKVRIAKNIQYF	TGTGCCAACAACCGGAAGGTAAGGATAGCCAAAAACATTCAGTACTTC
16	TRBJ2-7	-	TRBV7-9	-	CASSRTGASESYEQYF	TGTGCCAGCAGCCGCACCGGGGCTAGCGAATCCTACGAGCAGTACTTC
13	TRBJ2-3	-	TRBV18	-	CASSPSSTDTQYF	TGTGCCAGCTCACCAAGCAGCACAGATACGCAGTATTTT
13	TRBJ2-2	-	TRBV28	-	CASSSGAYGELFF	TGTGCCAGCAGCTCGGGAGCGTACGGGGAGCTGTTTTTT
17	TRBJ2-6	-	TRBV4-1	-	CASSQVITASGANVLTF	TGCGCCAGCAGCCAAGTAATCACAGCCTCTGGGGCCAACGTCCTGACTTTC
12	TRBJ2-1	-	TRBV19	-	CASSIGRYEQFF	TGTGCCAGTAGTATAGGTAGATACGAGCAGTTCTTC
17	TRBJ2-2	TRBD1	TRBV7-9	-	CASSQTPRGRRTGELFF	TGTGCCAGCAGTCAAACACCGAGGGGGCGGAGGACCGGGGAGCTGTTTTTT
13	TRBJ2-5	-	TRBV3-1/TRBV3-2	-	CASSQAQQETQYF	TGTGCCAGCAGCCAAGCACAGCAAGAGACCCAGTACTTC
14	TRBJ1-5	-	TRBV10-3	-	CAISEWGQDQPQHF	TGTGCCATCAGTGAGTGGGGGCAGGACCAGCCCCAGCATTTT
14	TRBJ2-1	TRBD1	TRBV6-4	few	CASSSRGLSDEQFF	TGTGCCAGCAGTAGCAGGGGGCTGTCGGATGAGCAGTTCTTC
16	TRBJ1-3	-	TRBV19	once	CASIARRQLSGNTIYF	TGTGCCAGTATCGCCCGGAGACAGCTCTCTGGAAACACCATATATTTT
14	TRBJ1-1	-	TRBV18	-	CASSPRDLNTEAFF	TGTGCCAGCTCACCCCGGGATTTGAACACTGAAGCTTTCTTT
12	TRBJ2-1	-	TRBV11-3	-	CASRVEGRIQFF	TGTGCCAGCAGAGTGGAGGGAAGGATTCAGTTCTTC
15	TRBJ1-5	-	TRBV9	-	CASSVAGLSNQPQHF	TGTGCCAGCAGCGTAGCGGGCCTATCTAATCAGCCCCAGCATTTT
13	TRBJ2-7	-	TRBV6-5	-	CASSYFKGYEQYF	TGTGCCAGCAGTTACTTCAAAGGCTACGAGCAGTACTTC
14	TRBJ2-1	-	TRBV18	-	CASSPVTSGDEQFF	TGTGCCAGCTCACCGGTAACATCGGGGGATGAGCAGTTCTTC
12	TRBJ2-5	-	TRBV24-1	-	CATGDPLGTQYF	TGTGCCACCGGAGACCCCTTGGGGACCCAGTACTTC
13	TRBJ2-1	TRBD1	TRBV7-3	-	CASSSTQGNEQFF	TGTGCCAGCAGCTCGACACAGGGGAATGAGCAGTTCTTC
16	TRBJ2-1	TRBD2	TRBV7-6	-	CASSLTGLAAYNEQFF	TGTGCCAGCAGCTTAACGGGACTAGCGGCTTACAATGAGCAGTTCTTC
16	TRBJ2-1	TRBD2	TRBV5-1	-	CASSPGGAGTYNEQFF	TGCGCCAGCAGCCCCGGGGGGGCTGGAACCTACAATGAGCAGTTCTTC
14	TRBJ1-2	-	TRBV29-1	once	CSVEGAGSLYGYTF	TGCAGCGTTGAAGGAGCCGGGTCACTTTATGGCTACACCTTC
14	TRBJ2-3	-	TRBV27	-	CASSLDGYTDTQYF	TGTGCCAGCAGTTTAGACGGTTACACAGATACGCAGTATTTT
15	TRBJ1-1	TRBD1	TRBV5-5	-	CASSWSSQGGTEAFF	TGTGCCAGCAGCTGGAGTTCTCAGGGGGGGACTGAAGCTTTCTTT